Presented here are 21 T cell receptor beta chains from one specimen sequenced in a study of vaccination effects on CD4 cells after COVID-19. Sequencing followed a ViraFEST assay step that expanded antigen-specific CD4+ T cells with viral peptide pools. Investigators separated out CD4+ T cells once 9 to 11 days of culture had passed. This person caught SARS-CoV-2 sometime from March to December 2020, and PCR testing confirmed the infection. Each person got two doses of an mRNA SARS-CoV-2 vaccine, BNT162b2 or mRNA-1273. For these TCRs, the target antigens are not known. TCRdb keeps only in-frame clones here, not all; method: immunoSEQ multiplex PCR. The repertoire holds 11,000 to 15,000 clones, with approximately 78% as singletons. Specimen: CD4+ T cells from PBMCs cultured with HCoV-NL63 spike peptides, collected after COVID-19 vaccination. These receptors were obtained from a human donor who had a prior SARS-CoV-2 infection.

The chain is built from TRBV5-5 and TRBJ2-5; D unresolved. CDR1 is SGHKS and CDR2 is YYEKEE in the germline V gene (reference sequence). Trimming cost V 0 bases and J 5 bases, with 5 bases left between them. This CDR3 comprises 12 residues. CDR3 sequence: CASSLGWETQYF. The CDR3 nucleotides are TGTGCCAGCAGCTTGGGTTGGGAGACCCAGTACTTC.

The genes are TRBV5-1 and TRBJ2-1; D not resolved. Germline V gene sequence: CDR1 SGHRS, CDR2 YFSETQ. Trimming removed 0 bases at V and 8 bases at J, with 6 bases between. This CDR3 is 12 amino acids long. The CDR3 region has the DNA TGCGCCAGCAGCTTGGGGTTCCATGAGCAGTTCTTC. It codes for CASSLGFHEQFF.

The chain has TRBV5-4 and TRBJ1-6, with 10 positions matching TRBD1. Germline V gene data show CDR1 as SGHNT and CDR2 as YYREEE (reference sequence). V dropped 3 bases and J dropped 9; count of bases not matched to a gene: 9. This CDR3 is built from 16 residues. CDR3 DNA sequence: TGTGCCAGCAGCTCCAGAGGACAGGGGGTATTTTCACCCCTCCACTTT. It yields the protein CASSSRGQGVFSPLHF.

This sequence joins TRBV27 and TRBJ1-1, with D perhaps TRBD1 (5 bases). CDR1 MNHEY and CDR2 SMNVEV come from the germline V gene (reference sequence). V lost 1 base, J lost 7 bases, and 10 bases lay in between. This CDR3 is 13 amino acids long. The CDR3 DNA sequence: TGTGCCAGCAGTTTATGGGGGTTGGGTGAAGCTTTCTTT. This codes for CASSLWGLGEAFF.

This chain links TRBV7-9 with TRBJ1-2; possibly TRBD1 for D (5 bases). This CDR3 contains 14 residues. Germline assignment: CDR1 SEHNR and CDR2 FQNEAQ (reference sequence). Trimming took 1 base from V and 4 from J, leaving 10 bases between them. Written as DNA, the CDR3 is TGTGCCAGCAGCTTAGACGGGGCAATCTATGGCTACACCTTC. Residues: CASSLDGAIYGYTF.

This clone was found once. The CDR3 region has the DNA TGTGCCAGCAGCTTAGGTGTACAGGGGGCTATTGAGCAGTTCTTC. This encodes CASSLGVQGAIEQFF. The rearrangement uses TRBV11-3 and TRBJ2-1; 9 nucleotides line up with TRBD1. The CDR3 is 15 residues long. Germline V gene lookup returns CDR1 SGHNT and CDR2 YENEEA. With 1 base clipped from V and 9 bases from J, the junction kept 7 bases outside the gene matches.

This clone was detected only a few times. The chain links TRBV7-2 to TRBJ2-3; 9 nucleotides line up with TRBD1. The junction had 7 bases not matched to a gene; V was cut back by 0 bases and J by 6 bases. The CDR3 runs 16 residues. In germline, CDR1 is SGHTA, CDR2 FQGNSA. The CDR3 coding sequence is TGTGCCAGCAGCTTAGCCGGGACAGGGACAGGCGATACGCAGTATTTT. It translates to CASSLAGTGTGDTQYF.

Only a few counts were recorded for this clone. The rearrangement uses TRBV7-9 and TRBJ1-1, with D hard to call. The CDR3 has 14 residues. Germline loops: CDR1 SEHNR, CDR2 FQNEAQ (reference sequence). V was clipped by 1 base and J by 0 bases, with 6 bases between them. CDR3 region: CASSLGQLNTEAFF. DNA for the CDR3: TGTGCCAGCAGCTTAGGACAACTGAACACTGAAGCTTTCTTT.

For the CDR3, the DNA is TGTGCCAGCAGCCAGGGGGCCGTAAATCAGCCCCAGCATTTT. Protein product: CASSQGAVNQPQHF. The rearrangement uses TRBV2 and TRBJ1-5; 8 nucleotides match TRBD1. J lost 4 bases, V lost 6 bases, and 5 bases had no gene match. The germline V gene has CDR1 SNHLY and CDR2 FYNNEI. This CDR3 spans 14 amino acids.

The chain uses TRBV12-3 or TRBV12-4 and TRBJ1-4; D not certain. The V and J ends lost 8 bases and 8 bases respectively, with 15 bases between them. CDR3 length: 13 amino acids. The CDR3 DNA reads TGTGCCAGCCGGCCCGGGTTTAACGAAAAACTGTTTTTT. Its translation: CASRPGFNEKLFF.

This clone has just a few counts. The chain combines TRBV2 with TRBJ2-7; D possibly corresponds to TRBD1 (6 bases). The germline V gene encodes CDR1 SNHLY and CDR2 FYNNEI. V lost 2 bases, J lost 2 bases, and 10 bases lay in between. The CDR3 runs to 14 residues. The CDR3 spells CASSEQGITYEQYF. Here the CDR3 DNA reads TGTGCCAGCAGTGAACAGGGGATAACCTACGAGCAGTACTTC.

The chain combines TRBV19 with TRBJ2-1; 9 nucleotides match TRBD2. Germline V gene lookup returns CDR1 LNHDA and CDR2 SQIVND (reference sequence). After removal of 3 bases from V and 4 bases from J, the junction contained 22 bases not matched to a gene. The CDR3 has 21 residues. CDR3 DNA sequence: TGTGCCAGTAGTATCCCTAGACTAGCGGTTAGAAGAGCGGGGGCATACAATGAGCAGTTCTTC. Amino acid sequence: CASSIPRLAVRRAGAYNEQFF.

The V and J genes are TRBV2 and TRBJ2-7, with unresolved D. The CDR3 contains 12 residues. Looked up from germline, CDR1 is SNHLY and CDR2 is FYNNEI. V gave up 5 bases and J gave up 7 bases, with 12 bases separating them. DNA for the CDR3: TGTGCCAGCAGTTCTTTCCCCGGGGAGCAGTACTTC. As protein: CASSSFPGEQYF.

The chain carries TRBV11-3 and TRBJ2-1, with a weak D call TRBD1 (6 bases). Germline values: CDR1 SGHNT, CDR2 YENEEA. The CDR3 contains 16 residues. The V and J ends lost 5 bases and 2 bases respectively, with 16 bases between them. In DNA form, the CDR3 reads TGTGCCAGCAGCCCGCGACAAGGGGGTGCCTACAATGAGCAGTTCTTC. Protein: CASSPRQGGAYNEQFF.

The CDR3 DNA sequence: TGTGCCAGCAGCAAAGTATCGGCTAGGACTAGCCTTCTATCCTCCTACAATGAGCAGTTCTTC. Protein sequence: CASSKVSARTSLLSSYNEQFF. The chain employs TRBV21-1 and TRBJ2-1; TRBD2, the table's D call, lacks a check against the DNA. TRBV21-1 is recorded as a pseudogene. The CDR3 sequence is 21 residues long.

The genes are TRBV24-1 and TRBJ1-1; D may be TRBD1 (6 bases). The germline CDR1 and CDR2 sequences are KGHDR and SFDVKD. Trimming removed 5 bases from V and 5 bases from J, with 11 bases in between. This CDR3 has 13 amino acids. CDR3 sequence (DNA): TGTGCCACCAGTGGGAACAGGGATACTGAAGCTTTCTTT. This encodes CATSGNRDTEAFF.

This clone showed up just a few times. This chain uses TRBV2 with TRBJ2-3; 7 nucleotides align to TRBD1. The CDR3 consists of 14 residues. The ends lost 8 bases at V and 1 base at J; junction bases unmatched: 6. Germline V gene sequence: CDR1 SNHLY, CDR2 FYNNEI. The CDR3 DNA reads as TGTGCCAGCGACAGACAGGGAGGCACAGATACGCAGTATTTT. Its protein is CASDRQGGTDTQYF.

This clone was recorded once. The chain is built from TRBV11-1 and TRBJ2-7; 10 bases are a match to TRBD2. This CDR3 has 15 residues. Germline lookup yields CDR1 SGHAT and CDR2 FQDESV (reference sequence). V gave up 5 bases and J gave up 0 bases; unmatched junction bases: 4. CDR3 region: CASSISGGTSYEQYF. CDR3 nucleotide sequence: TGTGCCAGCAGCATTAGCGGGGGGACCTCCTACGAGCAGTACTTC. The full variable domain, with the rest looked up from reference TRBV11-1 and TRBJ2-7, is EAEVAQSPRYKITEKSQAVAFWCDPISGHATLYWYRQILGQGPELLVQFQDESVVDDSQLPKDRFSAERLKGVDSTLKIQPAELGDSAMYLCASSISGGTSYEQYFGPGTRLTVT.

The rearrangement joins TRBV19 to TRBJ1-6; D remains unclear. This CDR3 region has 16 residues. Germline lookup yields CDR1 LNHDA and CDR2 SQIVND (reference sequence). V lost 3 bases to trimming and J lost 7 bases, with 16 bases between them. CDR3 amino acids: CASSITPDASNSPLHF. As DNA, the CDR3 is TGTGCCAGTAGTATTACACCGGACGCATCAAATTCACCCCTCCACTTT. Together with reference TRBV19 and TRBJ1-6, the CDR3 gives the full variable domain: DGGITQSPKYLFRKEGQNVTLSCEQNLNHDAMYWYRQDPGQGLRLIYYSQIVNDFQKGDIAEGYSVSREKKESFPLTVTSAQKNPTAFYLCASSITPDASNSPLHFGNGTRLTVT.

V usage is TRBV11-1 and J usage is TRBJ2-7; 12 bases fit TRBD2. The germline V gene encodes CDR1 SGHAT and CDR2 FQDESV (reference sequence). V was clipped by 5 bases and J by 2 bases; unmatched bases: 4. This CDR3 spans 15 amino acids. CDR3 nucleotides: TGTGCCAGCAGCACAGCTAGCGGGAGGGCCTACGAGCAGTACTTC. It is translated as CASSTASGRAYEQYF.

CDR3 sequence reads: CASSELNYGYTF. CDR3 DNA: TGTGCCAGCAGTGAACTTAACTATGGCTACACCTTC. The gene calls are TRBV6-1 and TRBJ1-2; no definite D call. CDR3 size: 12 residues. V lost 2 bases to trimming and J lost 1 base, with 2 bases between them. Germline V gene data show CDR1 as MNHNS and CDR2 as SASEGT.